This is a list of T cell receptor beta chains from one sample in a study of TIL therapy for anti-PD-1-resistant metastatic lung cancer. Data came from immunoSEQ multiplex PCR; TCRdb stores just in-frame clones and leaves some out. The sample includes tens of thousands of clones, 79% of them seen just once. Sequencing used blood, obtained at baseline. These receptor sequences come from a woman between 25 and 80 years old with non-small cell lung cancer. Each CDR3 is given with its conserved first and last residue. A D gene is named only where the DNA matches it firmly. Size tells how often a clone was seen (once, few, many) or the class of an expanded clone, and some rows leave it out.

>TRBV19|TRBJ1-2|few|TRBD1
CASSDLDRGGGYTF
TGTGCCAGTAGTGACCTTGACAGGGGAGGCGGCTACACCTTC
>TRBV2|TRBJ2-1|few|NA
CASIQDPKGYEQFF
TGTGCCAGCATACAGGACCCTAAGGGCTATGAGCAGTTCTTC
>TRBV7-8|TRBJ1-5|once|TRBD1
CASSPGTGNQPQHF
TGTGCCAGCAGCCCCGGGACAGGGAATCAGCCCCAGCATTTT
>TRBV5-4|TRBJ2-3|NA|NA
CASSLLSTDTQYF
TGTGCCAGCAGCCTACTTTCCACAGATACGCAGTATTTT
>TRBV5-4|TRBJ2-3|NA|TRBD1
CASSPRQGADTQYF
TGTGCCAGCAGCCCCAGACAGGGGGCGGATACGCAGTATTTT
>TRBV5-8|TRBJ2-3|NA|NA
CASSLPWALGDTQYF
TGTGCCAGCAGCTTGCCTTGGGCATTAGGGGATACGCAGTATTTT
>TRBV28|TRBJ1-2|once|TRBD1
CASRSQGADYGYTF
TGTGCCAGCCGTTCGCAGGGGGCGGACTATGGCTACACCTTC
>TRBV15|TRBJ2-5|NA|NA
CATSGNGQETQYF
TGTGCCACCAGCGGAAACGGGCAAGAGACCCAGTACTTC
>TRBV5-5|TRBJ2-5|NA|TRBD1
CASSLSGTGVGETQYF
TGTGCCAGCAGCTTGTCCGGGACAGGGGTCGGAGAGACCCAGTACTTC
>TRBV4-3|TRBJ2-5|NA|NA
CASSQEIGRETQYF
TGCGCCAGCAGCCAAGAGATCGGAAGGGAGACCCAGTACTTC
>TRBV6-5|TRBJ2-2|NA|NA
CASGGALNTGELFF
TGTGCCAGTGGGGGGGCCTTGAACACCGGGGAGCTGTTTTTT
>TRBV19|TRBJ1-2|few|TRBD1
CASSAGTVGYTF
TGTGCCAGTAGTGCCGGGACAGTTGGCTACACCTTC
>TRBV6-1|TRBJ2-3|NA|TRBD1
CASSDRDRVRDTQYF
TGTGCCAGCAGTGACCGGGACAGAGTCAGGGATACGCAGTATTTT
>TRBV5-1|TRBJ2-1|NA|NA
CASSLGAGDDEQFF
TGCGCCAGCAGCTTGGGCGCAGGGGACGATGAGCAGTTCTTC
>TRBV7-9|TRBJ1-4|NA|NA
CASSLALGSGEKLFF
TGTGCCAGCAGCTTAGCGTTAGGATCGGGTGAAAAACTGTTTTTT
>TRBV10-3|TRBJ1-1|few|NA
CASGGRDYAFF
TGTGCCAGTGGAGGGAGGGACTACGCTTTCTTT
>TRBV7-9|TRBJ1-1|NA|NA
CASSWGSSEAFF
TGTGCCAGCAGCTGGGGGAGTTCTGAAGCTTTCTTT
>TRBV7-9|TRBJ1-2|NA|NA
CASDKSPGHLENYGYTF
TGTGCCAGCGACAAGTCCCCGGGCCACCTGGAAAACTATGGCTACACCTTC
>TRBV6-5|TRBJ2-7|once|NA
CASSYLPSAHEQYF
TGTGCCAGCAGTTACCTTCCTTCGGCCCACGAGCAGTACTTC
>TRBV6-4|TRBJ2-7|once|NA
CASSGGARNEQYF
TGTGCCAGCAGTGGGGGGGCGAGGAACGAGCAGTACTTC
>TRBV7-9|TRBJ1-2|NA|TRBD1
CASSRTGDLSGYTF
TGTGCCAGCAGCCGGACAGGGGATCTAAGTGGCTACACCTTC
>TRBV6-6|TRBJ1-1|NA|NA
CASSPPGGGEAFF
TGTGCCAGCAGTCCCCCCGGCGGAGGTGAAGCTTTCTTT
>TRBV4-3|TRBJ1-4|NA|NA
CASSQDRGAVYEKLFF
TGCGCCAGCAGCCAAGACCGCGGGGCGGTGTATGAAAAACTGTTTTTT
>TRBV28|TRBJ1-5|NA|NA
CASFTQGSDQPQHF
TGTGCCAGCTTTACTCAGGGGTCGGATCAGCCCCAGCATTTT
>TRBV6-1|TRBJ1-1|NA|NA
CASRMNTEAFF
TGTGCCAGCAGGATGAACACTGAAGCTTTCTTT
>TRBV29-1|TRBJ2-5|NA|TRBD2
CSATASGMWGQETQYF
TGCAGCGCCACAGCTAGCGGGATGTGGGGTCAAGAGACCCAGTACTTC
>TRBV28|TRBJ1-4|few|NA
CASNGGNEKLFF
TGTGCCAGCAACGGGGGAAATGAAAAACTGTTTTTT
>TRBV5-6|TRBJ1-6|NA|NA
CASSLGQGNSPLHF
TGTGCCAGCAGCTTGGGTCAGGGGAATTCACCCCTCCACTTT
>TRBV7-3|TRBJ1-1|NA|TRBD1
CASSLTVAGGKYTEAFF
TGTGCCAGCAGCTTAACAGTGGCAGGGGGCAAGTACACTGAAGCTTTCTTT
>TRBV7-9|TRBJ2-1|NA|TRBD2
CASSLEAGAITEQFF
TGTGCCAGCAGCCTAGAAGCGGGAGCGATCACTGAGCAGTTCTTC
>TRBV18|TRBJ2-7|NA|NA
CASSPPAGYEQYF
TGTGCCAGCTCACCACCGGCAGGGTACGAGCAGTACTTC
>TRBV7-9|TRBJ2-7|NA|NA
CASSLGTGIYEQYF
TGTGCCAGCAGCTTAGGTACAGGGATCTACGAGCAGTACTTC
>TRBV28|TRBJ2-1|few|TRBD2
CASSSRDYHNEQFF
TGTGCCAGCAGTTCTAGGGACTATCACAATGAGCAGTTCTTC
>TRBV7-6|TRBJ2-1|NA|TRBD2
CASSHSAGRAEQFF
TGTGCCAGCAGCCACTCAGCGGGAAGGGCTGAGCAGTTCTTC
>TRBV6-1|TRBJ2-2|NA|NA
CASSGRGTGELFF
TGTGCCAGCAGTGGCCGGGGGACCGGGGAGCTGTTTTTT
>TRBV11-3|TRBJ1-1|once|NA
CASSLNRDTEAFF
TGTGCCAGCAGCCTTAACAGGGACACTGAAGCTTTCTTT
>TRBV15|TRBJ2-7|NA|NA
CATSRDGDGTLNYEQYF
TGTGCCACCAGCAGAGATGGAGATGGGACCCTTAACTACGAGCAGTACTTC
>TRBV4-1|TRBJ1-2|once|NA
CASSPAGREYGYTF
TGCGCCAGCAGCCCGGCAGGTCGCGAGTATGGCTACACCTTC
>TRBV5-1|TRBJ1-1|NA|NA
CASSPGGNTEAFF
TGCGCCAGCAGCCCTGGGGGGAACACTGAAGCTTTCTTT
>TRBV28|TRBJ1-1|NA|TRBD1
CASRTDGQGRGTEAFF
TGTGCCAGCAGGACGGATGGACAGGGACGAGGTACTGAAGCTTTCTTT
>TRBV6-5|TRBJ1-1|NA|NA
CASSYSWELNTEAFF
TGTGCCAGCAGTTACTCGTGGGAGCTGAACACTGAAGCTTTCTTT
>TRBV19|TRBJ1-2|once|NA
CASRNTVYGYTF
TGTGCCAGTAGAAACACGGTCTATGGCTACACCTTC
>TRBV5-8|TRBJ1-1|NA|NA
CASSLSTEAFF
TGTGCCAGCAGCCTAAGTACTGAAGCTTTCTTT
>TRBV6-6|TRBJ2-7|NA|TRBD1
CASSYSGQGRGEQYF
TGTGCCAGCAGTTACTCGGGACAGGGCCGGGGCGAGCAGTACTTC
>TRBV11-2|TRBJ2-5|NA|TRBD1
CASSLGTGQETQYF
TGTGCCAGCAGCCTCGGGACAGGACAAGAGACCCAGTACTTC
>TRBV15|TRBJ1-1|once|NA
CATSSHKGVNTEAFF
TGTGCCACCAGCAGCCATAAGGGGGTGAACACTGAAGCTTTCTTT
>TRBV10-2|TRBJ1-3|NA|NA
CASSDYKPGRSSGNTIYF
TGCGCCAGCAGTGACTACAAACCGGGTAGAAGCTCTGGAAACACCATATATTTT
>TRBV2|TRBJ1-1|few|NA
CASSDSGLGNMNTEAFF
TGTGCCAGCAGTGATTCGGGCCTGGGGAACATGAACACTGAAGCTTTCTTT
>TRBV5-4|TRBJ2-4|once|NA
CASSLPGVKNIQYF
TGTGCCAGCAGCTTGCCGGGCGTGAAAAACATTCAGTACTTC
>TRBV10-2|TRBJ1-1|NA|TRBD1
CASSSDRGQNTEAFF
TGCGCCAGCAGTTCCGACAGGGGCCAGAACACTGAAGCTTTCTTT
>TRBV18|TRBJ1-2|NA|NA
CASSPFGDGYTF
TGTGCCAGCTCACCATTCGGGGATGGCTACACCTTC
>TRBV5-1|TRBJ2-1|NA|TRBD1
CASSLVGGSGDRGYNEQFF
TGCGCCAGCAGCTTGGTTGGCGGTTCTGGGGACAGGGGTTACAATGAGCAGTTCTTC